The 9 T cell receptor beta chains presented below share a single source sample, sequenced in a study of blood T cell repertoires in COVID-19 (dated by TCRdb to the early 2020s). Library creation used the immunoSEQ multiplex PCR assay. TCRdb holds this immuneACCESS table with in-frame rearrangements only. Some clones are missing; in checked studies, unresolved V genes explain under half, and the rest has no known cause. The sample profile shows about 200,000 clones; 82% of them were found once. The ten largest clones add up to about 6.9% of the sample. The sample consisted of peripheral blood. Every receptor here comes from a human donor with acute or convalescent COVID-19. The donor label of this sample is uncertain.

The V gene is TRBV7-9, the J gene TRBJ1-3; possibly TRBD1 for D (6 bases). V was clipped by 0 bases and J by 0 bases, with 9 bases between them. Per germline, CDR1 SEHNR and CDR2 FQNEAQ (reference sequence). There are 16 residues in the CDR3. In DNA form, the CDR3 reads TGTGCCAGCAGCTTAGCCGGGACAATCTCTGGAAACACCATATATTTT. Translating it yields CASSLAGTISGNTIYF.

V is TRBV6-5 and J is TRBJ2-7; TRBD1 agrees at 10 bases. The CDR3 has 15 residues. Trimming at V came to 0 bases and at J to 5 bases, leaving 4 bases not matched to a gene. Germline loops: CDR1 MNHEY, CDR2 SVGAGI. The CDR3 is CASSYSGTGANEQYF. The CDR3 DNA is TGTGCCAGCAGTTACTCCGGGACAGGGGCAAACGAGCAGTACTTC.

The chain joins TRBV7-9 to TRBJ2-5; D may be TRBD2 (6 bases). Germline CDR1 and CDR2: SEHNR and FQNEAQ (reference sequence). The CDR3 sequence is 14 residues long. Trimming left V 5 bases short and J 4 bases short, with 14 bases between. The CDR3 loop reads CASSRRTEGETQYF. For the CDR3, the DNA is TGTGCCAGCAGCCGGAGGACGGAGGGAGAGACCCAGTACTTC.

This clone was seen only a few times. CDR3 protein: CASSLLQGSEQYF. CDR3 sequence (DNA): TGTGCCAGCAGCTTACTCCAGGGTAGCGAGCAGTACTTC. This rearrangement joins TRBV7-7 to TRBJ2-7; possibly TRBD1 for D (5 bases). The V end lost 2 bases, the J end lost 6 bases, and 11 bases lay between the germline ends. This CDR3 is 13 amino acids long. The germline V gene has CDR1 SSHAT and CDR2 FNYEAQ (reference sequence).

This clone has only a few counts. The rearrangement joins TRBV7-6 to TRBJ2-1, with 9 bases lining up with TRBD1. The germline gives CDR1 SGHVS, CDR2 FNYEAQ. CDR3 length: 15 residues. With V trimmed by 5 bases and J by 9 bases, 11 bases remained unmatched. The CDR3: CASSGLGQGSGEQFF. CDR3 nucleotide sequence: TGTGCCAGCAGCGGTCTGGGACAGGGCAGTGGTGAGCAGTTCTTC.

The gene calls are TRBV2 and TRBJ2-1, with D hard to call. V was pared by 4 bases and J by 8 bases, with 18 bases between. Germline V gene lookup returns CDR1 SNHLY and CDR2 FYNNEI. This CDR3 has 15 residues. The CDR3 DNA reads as TGTGCCAGCAGTGGTGAGCCCTTATACCGCCATGAGCAGTTCTTC. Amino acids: CASSGEPLYRHEQFF.

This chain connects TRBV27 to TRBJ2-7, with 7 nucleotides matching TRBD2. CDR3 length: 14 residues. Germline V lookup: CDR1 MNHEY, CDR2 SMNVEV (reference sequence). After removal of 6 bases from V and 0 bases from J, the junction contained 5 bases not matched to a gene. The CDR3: CASRLAGPSYEQYF. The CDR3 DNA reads TGTGCCAGCAGGTTAGCGGGCCCCTCCTACGAGCAGTACTTC.

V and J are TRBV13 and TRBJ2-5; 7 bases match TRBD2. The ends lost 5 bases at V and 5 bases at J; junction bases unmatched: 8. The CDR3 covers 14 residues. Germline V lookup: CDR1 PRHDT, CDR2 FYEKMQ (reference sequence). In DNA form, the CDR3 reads TGTGCCAGCAGCGGGAGGGAGTGGGAGGAGACCCAGTACTTC. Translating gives CASSGREWEETQYF.

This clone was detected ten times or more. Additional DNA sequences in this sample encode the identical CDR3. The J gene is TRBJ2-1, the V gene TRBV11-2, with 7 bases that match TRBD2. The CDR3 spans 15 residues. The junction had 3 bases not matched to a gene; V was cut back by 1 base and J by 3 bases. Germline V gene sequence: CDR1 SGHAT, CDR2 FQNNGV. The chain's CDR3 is CASSLAGGGYNEQFF. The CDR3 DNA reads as TGTGCCAGCAGCTTAGCGGGAGGAGGCTACAATGAGCAGTTCTTC.